Following are 24 T cell receptor beta chains from one sample sequenced in a study of response to subunit inactivated influenza vaccine. A single record per CDR3 protein comes from TCRdb applying MiXCR to the RT-PCR reads. The sample shows 650,000 to 800,000 distinct CDR3 sequences, approximately 15% of them seen only once. Material: PBMCs from blood, obtained roughly 15 days before vaccination. These receptors were taken from a man aged 50 to 60 who received an inactivated influenza vaccine.

The rearrangement joins TRBV7-2 to TRBJ1-5; D is possibly TRBD1 (6 bases). The CDR3 extends over 15 amino acids. V lost 5 bases and J lost 6, with 17 bases in between. CDR1 is SGHTA, CDR2 FQGNSA, per germline. The CDR3 sequence: CASSSMRTVGQPQHF. The CDR3 nucleotides are TGTGCCAGCAGCAGTATGCGGACAGTAGGTCAGCCCCAGCATTTT.

V and J are TRBV20-1 and TRBJ2-6; no clear D. Germline V gene data show CDR1 as DFQATT and CDR2 as SNEGSKA (reference sequence). The CDR3 loop spans 13 amino acids. V shed 2 bases and J shed 4 bases, with 6 bases lying between them. The DNA of the CDR3 is TGCAGTGCTAGAACCCAGGGGGCCAACGTCCTGACTTTC. Its translation is CSARTQGANVLTF.

The chain employs TRBV12-3 or TRBV12-4 and TRBJ2-7, with a tentative D call TRBD1 (5 bases). The CDR3 is 17 residues long. The ends were cut back, 4 bases at V and 4 bases at J, with 23 bases in the middle. This CDR3 is CASSSPFKGREFYEQYF. Here the CDR3 DNA reads TGTGCCAGCAGTTCCCCATTTAAGGGGCGTGAGTTTTACGAGCAGTACTTC.

The chain has TRBV30 and TRBJ2-4; D gene ambiguous. The CDR3 is 16 residues long. V dropped 2 bases and J dropped 1 base, with 15 bases sitting between them. In germline, CDR1 is GTSNPN, CDR2 SVGIG (reference sequence). CDR3: CAWSHTGMGAKNIQYF. The DNA of the CDR3 is TGTGCCTGGAGTCATACGGGCATGGGCGCCAAAAACATTCAGTACTTC. Filled out from reference TRBV30 and TRBJ2-4, the complete variable domain reads SQTIHQWPATLVQPVGSPLSLECTVEGTSNPNLYWYRQAAGRGLQLLFYSVGIGQISSEVPQNLSASRPQDRQFILSSKKLLLSDSGFYLCAWSHTGMGAKNIQYFGAGTRLSVL.

V is TRBV6-1 and J is TRBJ2-1; D is ambiguous. CDR3 length: 13 residues. Germline assignment: CDR1 MNHNS and CDR2 SASEGT. Trimming stripped 4 bases from V and 5 bases from J, with 9 bases between. In nucleotides, the CDR3 is TGTGCCAGCAGTGGACCCCGTAACAATGAGCAGTTCTTC. This sequence encodes CASSGPRNNEQFF.

There are many counts of this clonotype. This sequence joins TRBV20-1 and TRBJ2-1, with D perhaps TRBD1 (5 bases). The CDR3 spans 14 residues. Germline CDR1 and CDR2: DFQATT and SNEGSKA (reference sequence). V lost 2 bases to trimming and J lost 8 bases, with 16 bases between them. The CDR3 here is CSARREQVSDEQFF. CDR3 nucleotides: TGCAGTGCTAGACGCGAACAGGTCTCCGATGAGCAGTTCTTC.

The chain has TRBV12-3 or TRBV12-4 and TRBJ2-1; 8 bases fit TRBD1. J gave up 1 base and V 5 bases, and 4 bases lay outside the gene matches. The CDR3 extends over 15 amino acids. CDR3 in amino acids: CASSTRGRSYNEQFF. The CDR3 DNA sequence: TGTGCCAGCAGTACCAGGGGGCGATCCTACAATGAGCAGTTCTTC.

This clonotype was found a few times. The rearrangement links TRBV5-1 to TRBJ2-5; 9 nucleotides align to TRBD2. Germline V CDR1 and CDR2: SGHRS, YFSETQ. J was trimmed by 1 base and V by 0 bases; bases with no gene match: 13. The CDR3 is 19 amino acids. The CDR3 here is CASSLGSLAGSRFQETQYF. In DNA form, the CDR3 reads TGCGCCAGCAGCTTGGGGTCGCTAGCGGGGAGCCGTTTCCAAGAGACCCAGTACTTC.

Notes on this clonotype: A much larger clone lies one base from this, so it may be a read error. The chain employs TRBV5-1 and TRBJ2-2; perhaps TRBD2 as D (5 bases). Trimming took 0 bases from V and 2 from J, leaving 14 bases between them. The CDR3 extends over 17 amino acids. Germline loops: CDR1 SGHRS, CDR2 YFSETQ. The CDR3 DNA reads TGCGCCAGCAGCTTGGTCGGTCAGACGGGAAACACCGGGGAGCTGTTTTTT. It encodes CASSLVGQTGNTGELFF.

The chain combines TRBV7-2 with TRBJ2-1; 7 bases line up with TRBD1. Trimming took 6 bases from V and 6 from J; bases not matched to a gene: 5. This CDR3 spans 13 amino acids. Looked up from germline, CDR1 is SGHTA and CDR2 is FQGNSA. The CDR3 loop is CASRETGVNEQFF. As DNA, the CDR3 is TGTGCCAGCAGGGAAACAGGGGTCAATGAGCAGTTCTTC.

The V call is TRBV12-3 or TRBV12-4, the J call TRBJ2-3; D is unresolved. This CDR3 spans 15 amino acids. Trimming removed 1 base from V and 7 bases from J, with 15 bases in between. DNA for the CDR3: TGTGCCAGCAGTTTAGTGGGAAGGGATCTTTATACGCAGTATTTT. Amino acids: CASSLVGRDLYTQYF.

The table lists this clonotype with a few counts. This chain uses TRBV5-1 with TRBJ2-1; 9 nucleotides align to TRBD1. Unmatched junction bases numbered 12, after V lost 5 bases and J lost 6 bases. The CDR3 spans 16 residues. The germline gives CDR1 SGHRS, CDR2 YFSETQ. CDR3 DNA: TGCGCCAGCAGTGAACAGGGGGCGAGGGGGATCAATGAGCAGTTCTTC. It translates to CASSEQGARGINEQFF.

This clonotype was observed at least ten times. This chain joins TRBV7-8 and TRBJ2-7; TRBD1 is a possible D gene (5 bases). Germline CDR1 and CDR2: SGHVS and FQNEAQ. The V gene lost 5 bases and the J gene lost 3 bases, with 11 bases spanning the gap. The CDR3 covers 13 residues. CDR3 loop: CASSTRQSYEQYF. The CDR3 DNA reads as TGTGCCAGCAGCACCCGACAGAGCTACGAGCAGTACTTC.

The rearrangement joins TRBV18 to TRBJ2-7; possible D gene TRBD1, 6 bases. The CDR3 contains 14 residues. Germline lookup yields CDR1 KGHSH and CDR2 LQKENI. The ends were cut back, 5 bases at V and 2 bases at J, with 13 bases in the middle. The CDR3 sequence is CASSFGQIAYEQYF. The CDR3, as DNA: TGTGCCAGCTCATTTGGACAGATAGCCTACGAGCAGTACTTC.

This clonotype was seen repeatedly, ten times or more. The chain is built from TRBV4-3 and TRBJ2-6; 9 nucleotides agree with TRBD1. The CDR3 contains 16 residues. The germline CDR1 and CDR2 sequences are LGHNA and YSLEER. V lost 2 bases, J lost 4 bases, and 3 bases stayed unmatched. The chain's CDR3 is CASSQFGTGGANVLTF. CDR3 coding DNA: TGCGCCAGCAGCCAATTCGGGACAGGGGGGGCCAACGTCCTGACTTTC.

This clonotype was found a few times. DNA for the CDR3: TGTGCCAGCAGCTTAATTCCCCCGAACGGGGAGCTGTTTTTT. It translates to CASSLIPPNGELFF. The rearrangement uses TRBV7-9 and TRBJ2-2; D gene unclear. The germline gives CDR1 SEHNR, CDR2 FQNEAQ (reference sequence). There are 14 residues in the CDR3. Between the trimmed V and J ends, which lost 2 bases and 7 bases, there was a span of 11 bases. Based on the CDR3 plus reference TRBV7-9 and TRBJ2-2, the full variable domain is DTGVSQNPRHKITKRGQNVTFRCDPISEHNRLYWYRQTLGQGPEFLTYFQNEAQLEKSRLLSDRFSAERPKGSFSTLEIQRTEQGDSAMYLCASSLIPPNGELFFGEGSRLTVL.

The V gene is TRBV9, the J gene TRBJ2-3; D unresolved. Germline CDR1 is SGDLS and CDR2 is YYNGEE. The CDR3 extends over 13 amino acids. Trimming left V 4 bases short and J 2 bases short, with 8 bases between. CDR3 in amino acids: CASSFRNTDTQYF. The CDR3 DNA reads as TGTGCCAGCAGCTTCCGTAACACAGATACGCAGTATTTT. The full variable domain, completed using reference TRBV9 and TRBJ2-3, is DSGVTQTPKHLITATGQRVTLRCSPRSGDLSVYWYQQSLDQGLQFLIQYYNGEERAKGNILERFSAQQFPDLHSELNLSSLELGDSALYFCASSFRNTDTQYFGPGTRLTVL.

This clonotype has a count of ten or more. The V call is TRBV12-3 or TRBV12-4, the J call TRBJ2-5, with D unclear. V lost 6 bases and J lost 7, with 9 bases in between. The CDR3 has 11 amino acids. CDR3 nucleotide sequence: TGTGCCAGCAGCTCCTCGGGGACCCAGTACTTC. Residues: CASSSSGTQYF.

This clonotype was counted at least ten times. This chain connects TRBV12-3 or TRBV12-4 to TRBJ2-1; D gene ambiguous. The CDR3 is 11 residues long. The V gene lost 6 bases and the J gene lost 8 bases, with 8 bases spanning the gap. The CDR3 DNA reads as TGTGCCAGCAGCCCCGGGCATGAGCAGTTCTTC. This translates into CASSPGHEQFF.

This chain uses TRBV5-1 with TRBJ1-4; tentatively, D is TRBD1 (5 bases). Germline values: CDR1 SGHRS, CDR2 YFSETQ. The V gene lost 0 bases and the J gene lost 8 bases, with 26 bases spanning the gap. This CDR3 has 19 amino acids. The chain's CDR3 is CASSLVTSSAGSGREKLFF. CDR3 bases: TGCGCCAGCAGCTTGGTGACGTCCTCAGCAGGGTCCGGGAGAGAAAAACTGTTTTTT.

This clonotype was recorded at least ten times. This chain connects TRBV5-5 to TRBJ1-4, with TRBD1 matching over 7 bases. Germline V gene lookup returns CDR1 SGHKS and CDR2 YYEKEE (reference sequence). V dropped 1 base and J dropped 4; count of bases not matched to a gene: 4. The CDR3 is made up of 15 amino acids. DNA of the CDR3: TGTGCCAGCAGCTTGAAGGGGGCCTTTAATGAAAAACTGTTTTTT. It specifies CASSLKGAFNEKLFF.

The chain employs TRBV4-2 and TRBJ2-2, with D tentatively TRBD2 (5 bases). Deletions cut 2 bases from V and 4 bases from J, with 17 bases between. The CDR3 length is 17 residues. The germline V gene encodes CDR1 LGHNA and CDR2 YNFKEQ. The CDR3 nucleotides are TGTGCCAGCAGCCAACCCGAAAGGGCGGCGGGCACCGGGGAGCTGTTTTTT. Amino acid sequence: CASSQPERAAGTGELFF.

Many counts were recorded for this clonotype. The chain's CDR3 is CAWSKTGDNQPQHF. CDR3 DNA sequence: TGTGCCTGGAGCAAGACAGGGGACAATCAGCCCCAGCATTTT. This chain connects TRBV30 to TRBJ1-5, with 8 nucleotides matching TRBD1. The CDR3 extends over 14 amino acids. Germline V gives CDR1 GTSNPN, CDR2 SVGIG (reference sequence). V was clipped by 3 bases and J by 3 bases; unmatched bases: 4.

The J gene is TRBJ2-3, the V gene TRBV21-1. TRBV21-1 is given as a pseudogene. CDR3 size: 17 residues. The CDR3 coding sequence is TGTGCCAACAGCCAAACGACTTACCGGACTAGCACAGATACGCAGTATTTT. It translates to CANSQTTYRTSTDTQYF.